This T cell receptor beta chain derives from a study of Ad26.COV2.S vaccination and SARS-CoV-2 variants. Method: immunoSEQ multiplex PCR; TCRdb's copy keeps in-frame clones and lacks some. The top ten hold approximately 11% of the sample, which has about 350,000 clones, 86% seen once. Treatment in this sample: roughly 19 received Ad26.COV2.S at low or high dose, single or two shots; about 5 received placebo; per-sample allocation not given. Day 63 following the first vaccine or placebo injection was when the samples were taken. The CDR3 extends over 14 amino acids. Between the trimmed V and J ends, which lost 7 bases and 1 base, there was a span of 13 bases. From germline, CDR1 is LNHDA and CDR2 SQIVND (reference sequence).

The sequences come from peripheral blood, collected in a trial of Ad26.COV2.S vaccine versus placebo. The chain combines TRBV19 with TRBJ1-2; a possible D gene is TRBD1 (6 bases). The source is a person between 18 and 65 years old who received the Ad26.COV2.S COVID-19 vaccine or a placebo. The CDR3 nucleotides are TGTGCCAGTACCACCGACAGGAATAACTATGGCTACACCTTC. Its protein is CASTTDRNNYGYTF.